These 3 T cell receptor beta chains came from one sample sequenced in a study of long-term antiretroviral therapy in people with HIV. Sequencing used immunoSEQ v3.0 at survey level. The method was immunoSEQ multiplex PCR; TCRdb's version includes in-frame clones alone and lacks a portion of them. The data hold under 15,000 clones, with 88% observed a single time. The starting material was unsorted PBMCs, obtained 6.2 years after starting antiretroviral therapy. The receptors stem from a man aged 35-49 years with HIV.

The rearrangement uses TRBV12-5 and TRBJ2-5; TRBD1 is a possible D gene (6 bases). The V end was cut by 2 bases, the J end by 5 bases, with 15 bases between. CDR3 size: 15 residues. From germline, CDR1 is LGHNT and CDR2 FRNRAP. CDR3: CASGLTIGQPETQYF. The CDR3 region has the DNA TGTGCTAGTGGTTTGACCATAGGACAGCCCGAGACCCAGTACTTC.

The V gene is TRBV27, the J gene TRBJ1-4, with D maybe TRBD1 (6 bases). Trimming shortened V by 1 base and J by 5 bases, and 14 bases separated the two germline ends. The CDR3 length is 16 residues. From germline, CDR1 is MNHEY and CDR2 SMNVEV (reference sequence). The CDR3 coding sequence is TGTGCCAGCAGTTTATGGTCCGGGACACAGAATGAAAAACTGTTTTTT. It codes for CASSLWSGTQNEKLFF. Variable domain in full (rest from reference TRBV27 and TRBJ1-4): EAQVTQNPRYLITVTGKKLTVTCSQNMNHEYMSWYRQDPGLGLRQIYYSMNVEVTDKGDVPEGYKVSRKEKRNFPLILESPSPNQTSLYFCASSLWSGTQNEKLFFGSGTQLSVL.

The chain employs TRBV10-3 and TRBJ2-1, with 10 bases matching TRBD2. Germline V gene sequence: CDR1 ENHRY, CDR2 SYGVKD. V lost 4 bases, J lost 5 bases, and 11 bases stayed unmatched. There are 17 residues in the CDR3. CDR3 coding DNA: TGTGCCATCAGTGGGAGGGCTAGCGGGAGTTTCGACAATGAGCAGTTCTTC. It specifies CAISGRASGSFDNEQFF.